This TCR beta chain was recovered during a study of post-analysis software for immune sequencing data. On this clonotype itself: Antigen: not known.

Study-level results: Roughly 5 TRBV segments (TRBV5-6, TRBV5-1 and TRBV20-1 among them) occurred more frequently in patients than in controls.

Trimming left V 5 bases short and J 0 bases short, with 8 bases between. Germline CDR1 is ENHRY and CDR2 is SYGVKD. CDR3 length equals 14 residues. The TCR beta cDNA libraries contained unique molecular identifiers. TCRdb independently ran MiXCR on the PCR reads; one entry per CDR3 protein. The top ten hold about 1.5% of the sample, which has 550,000 to 700,000 distinct CDR3 sequences, 44% seen once. J is TRBJ2-1 and V is TRBV10-3, with unresolved D. The sequencing input was blood. The receptor was derived from a girl aged 10 to 17 with multiple sclerosis. CDR3 nucleotide sequence: TGTGCCATCAGTTTGTTAAGCTCCTACAATGAGCAGTTCTTC. Translated: CAISLLSSYNEQFF.